A selection of T cell receptor beta chains follows, all from one sample in a study of blood T cell repertoires in COVID-19. Clones were sequenced by immunoSEQ multiplex PCR, and TCRdb holds only the in-frame ones, with some missing. The table lists about 110,000 clones, over 75% of them singletons, with approximately 29% in the top ten. Sequences were obtained from peripheral blood. The origin of the receptors is an elderly woman with acute or convalescent COVID-19. Both conserved end residues are part of each CDR3. Fields, in order: clone size, J gene, D gene, V gene, CDR3 protein, CDR3 DNA. A D gene is named only where the DNA matches it firmly. Clone size is stated in some rows and not others, as once, few, many or a class when expanded.

abundance: NA
j_gene: TRBJ1-1
d_gene: TRBD1
v_gene: TRBV25-1
CDR3aa: CASSGDSPKAFF
CDR3nt: TGTGCCAGCAGTGGGGACAGTCCAAAAGCTTTCTTT

abundance: NA
j_gene: TRBJ1-1
d_gene: TRBD1
v_gene: TRBV30
CDR3aa: CAWSVTGVLVEAFF
CDR3nt: TGTGCCTGGAGTGTAACAGGGGTTCTGGTTGAAGCTTTCTTT

abundance: NA
j_gene: TRBJ1-1
d_gene: TRBD1
v_gene: TRBV5-4
CDR3aa: CASSFGALTGAGEAFF
CDR3nt: TGTGCCAGCAGCTTCGGTGCGCTGACAGGGGCAGGTGAAGCTTTCTTT

abundance: NA
j_gene: TRBJ1-1
d_gene: TRBD1
v_gene: TRBV7-3
CDR3aa: CASSTEGATEAFF
CDR3nt: TGTGCCAGCAGCACAGAGGGGGCCACTGAAGCTTTCTTT

abundance: NA
j_gene: TRBJ2-7
d_gene: TRBD1
v_gene: TRBV19
CDR3aa: CASSLIRGYEQYF
CDR3nt: TGTGCCAGTAGTCTCATCAGGGGGTACGAGCAGTACTTC

abundance: NA
j_gene: TRBJ2-1
d_gene: TRBD2
v_gene: TRBV7-9
CDR3aa: CASSFQLAGTPQFF
CDR3nt: TGTGCCAGCAGCTTTCAGCTAGCGGGGACCCCGCAGTTCTTC

abundance: once
j_gene: TRBJ2-1
d_gene: TRBD2
v_gene: TRBV28
CDR3aa: CATRTLADSSYNEQFF
CDR3nt: TGTGCCACACGAACACTAGCGGACAGCTCCTACAATGAGCAGTTCTTC

abundance: few
j_gene: TRBJ1-2
d_gene: NA
v_gene: TRBV19
CDR3aa: CASSIVYGQGGGYTF
CDR3nt: TGTGCCAGTAGTATAGTATACGGGCAGGGAGGCGGCTACACCTTC

abundance: NA
j_gene: TRBJ1-3
d_gene: NA
v_gene: TRBV27
CDR3aa: CASSLSGIDSGNTIYF
CDR3nt: TGTGCCAGCAGTTTATCTGGCATCGACTCTGGAAACACCATATATTTT

abundance: once
j_gene: TRBJ2-1
d_gene: NA
v_gene: TRBV11-3
CDR3aa: CASSLGGSGNEQFF
CDR3nt: TGTGCCAGCAGCTTAGGGGGCTCTGGGAATGAGCAGTTCTTC

abundance: NA
j_gene: TRBJ2-5
d_gene: TRBD2
v_gene: TRBV28
CDR3aa: CASSSGGRETQYF
CDR3nt: TGTGCCAGCAGCTCGGGGGGGAGAGAGACCCAGTACTTC

abundance: NA
j_gene: TRBJ1-5
d_gene: NA
v_gene: TRBV28
CDR3aa: CASSLVQIRYSNQPQHF
CDR3nt: TGTGCCAGCAGTTTGGTCCAGATCCGTTATAGCAATCAGCCCCAGCATTTT

abundance: NA
j_gene: TRBJ1-3
d_gene: NA
v_gene: TRBV28
CDR3aa: CASSFTLVWGGGNTIYF
CDR3nt: TGTGCCAGCAGTTTCACGCTGGTTTGGGGGGGAGGAAACACCATATATTTT

abundance: NA
j_gene: TRBJ1-2
d_gene: TRBD1
v_gene: TRBV10-2
CDR3aa: CASSDPQGASVYGYTF
CDR3nt: TGCGCCAGCAGTGACCCACAGGGGGCGAGTGTATATGGCTACACCTTC

abundance: NA
j_gene: TRBJ1-2
d_gene: NA
v_gene: TRBV6-2/TRBV6-3
CDR3aa: CASSYSSTAGLNGYTF
CDR3nt: TGTGCCAGCAGTTACTCGAGTACGGCAGGGTTGAATGGCTACACCTTC

abundance: NA
j_gene: TRBJ2-5
d_gene: NA
v_gene: TRBV24-1
CDR3aa: CATSQGSQETQYF
CDR3nt: TGTGCCACCAGTCAGGGGTCCCAAGAGACCCAGTACTTC

abundance: NA
j_gene: TRBJ1-2
d_gene: NA
v_gene: TRBV5-4
CDR3aa: CASSLIAGDYGYTF
CDR3nt: TGTGCCAGCAGCTTAATTGCAGGTGATTATGGCTACACCTTC

abundance: NA
j_gene: TRBJ2-5
d_gene: NA
v_gene: TRBV19
CDR3aa: CASSINRGETQYF
CDR3nt: TGTGCCAGTAGTATCAATAGGGGGGAGACCCAGTACTTC

abundance: once
j_gene: TRBJ2-3
d_gene: TRBD1
v_gene: TRBV18
CDR3aa: CASSPPRSQGDRTDTQYF
CDR3nt: TGTGCCAGCTCACCACCGAGGTCACAGGGGGACCGCACAGATACGCAGTATTTT

abundance: NA
j_gene: TRBJ1-2
d_gene: TRBD1
v_gene: TRBV7-9
CDR3aa: CASSLAITGVEGYTF
CDR3nt: TGTGCCAGCAGCTTAGCGATAACAGGGGTGGAGGGCTACACCTTC

abundance: NA
j_gene: TRBJ1-2
d_gene: NA
v_gene: TRBV30
CDR3aa: CAWTTFNRQRLNYGYTF
CDR3nt: TGTGCCTGGACCACTTTCAACCGACAGCGTCTCAACTATGGCTACACCTTC

abundance: NA
j_gene: TRBJ1-2
d_gene: NA
v_gene: TRBV2
CDR3aa: CASSEWEDYGYTF
CDR3nt: TGTGCCAGCAGTGAATGGGAGGACTATGGCTACACCTTC

abundance: NA
j_gene: TRBJ1-6
d_gene: NA
v_gene: TRBV19
CDR3aa: CASSTGASPLHF
CDR3nt: TGTGCCAGTAGTACAGGGGCTTCACCCCTCCACTTT

abundance: NA
j_gene: TRBJ2-1
d_gene: NA
v_gene: TRBV11-2
CDR3aa: CASSLVRLKSSYNEQFF
CDR3nt: TGTGCCAGCAGCTTAGTTCGACTAAAAAGCTCCTACAATGAGCAGTTCTTC

abundance: once
j_gene: TRBJ1-3
d_gene: TRBD1
v_gene: TRBV7-9
CDR3aa: CASSRTGVENTIYF
CDR3nt: TGTGCCAGCAGCCGGACAGGGGTTGAAAACACCATATATTTT

abundance: NA
j_gene: TRBJ1-6
d_gene: NA
v_gene: TRBV5-1
CDR3aa: CASSGGGVWGDNSPLHF
CDR3nt: TGCGCCAGCAGCGGGGGCGGTGTTTGGGGCGATAATTCACCCCTCCACTTT

abundance: once
j_gene: TRBJ2-3
d_gene: TRBD2
v_gene: TRBV3-1/TRBV3-2
CDR3aa: CASSQEGLKPDTQYF
CDR3nt: TGTGCCAGCAGCCAAGAGGGACTAAAGCCAGATACGCAGTATTTT

abundance: NA
j_gene: TRBJ1-4
d_gene: NA
v_gene: TRBV19
CDR3aa: CASSADQGGRNEKLFF
CDR3nt: TGTGCCAGTAGCGCCGACCAGGGCGGGAGGAATGAAAAACTGTTTTTT

abundance: NA
j_gene: TRBJ2-2
d_gene: NA
v_gene: TRBV27
CDR3aa: CASSFSEGVTGELFF
CDR3nt: TGTGCCAGCAGTTTTTCTGAGGGGGTCACCGGGGAGCTGTTTTTT

abundance: NA
j_gene: TRBJ2-3
d_gene: NA
v_gene: TRBV5-8
CDR3aa: CASSLTGSTDTQYF
CDR3nt: TGTGCCAGCAGCTTGACGGGGAGCACAGATACGCAGTATTTT

abundance: NA
j_gene: TRBJ2-7
d_gene: TRBD2
v_gene: TRBV7-2
CDR3aa: CASSLEAGGAAGEQYF
CDR3nt: TGTGCCAGCAGCTTAGAGGCGGGGGGTGCCGCTGGCGAGCAGTACTTC

abundance: NA
j_gene: TRBJ1-5
d_gene: NA
v_gene: TRBV6-5
CDR3aa: CASGGGGGQPQHF
CDR3nt: TGTGCCAGCGGGGGGGGCGGAGGACAGCCCCAGCATTTT

abundance: NA
j_gene: TRBJ1-5
d_gene: TRBD1
v_gene: TRBV27
CDR3aa: CASSSGTDSNQPQHF
CDR3nt: TGTGCCAGCAGTTCCGGGACAGATAGCAATCAGCCCCAGCATTTT

abundance: NA
j_gene: TRBJ2-1
d_gene: NA
v_gene: TRBV6-5
CDR3aa: CASSYRAAGTYNEQFF
CDR3nt: TGTGCCAGCAGTTACCGCGCTGCGGGGACCTACAATGAGCAGTTCTTC

abundance: NA
j_gene: TRBJ2-5
d_gene: NA
v_gene: TRBV5-4
CDR3aa: CASSLEWGEETQYF
CDR3nt: TGTGCCAGCAGCTTGGAATGGGGAGAGGAGACCCAGTACTTC

abundance: NA
j_gene: TRBJ2-7
d_gene: TRBD1
v_gene: TRBV29-1
CDR3aa: CSVLGQGANQGEQYF
CDR3nt: TGCAGCGTGCTGGGACAGGGGGCTAACCAAGGCGAGCAGTACTTC

abundance: NA
j_gene: TRBJ2-3
d_gene: TRBD2
v_gene: TRBV5-8
CDR3aa: CASSQTSGVFDTQYF
CDR3nt: TGTGCCAGCAGCCAGACTAGCGGGGTGTTCGATACGCAGTATTTT

abundance: once
j_gene: TRBJ2-2
d_gene: NA
v_gene: TRBV15
CDR3aa: CATSRDRGRAAGELFF
CDR3nt: TGTGCCACCAGCAGAGATCGTGGCAGGGCAGCCGGGGAGCTGTTTTTT

abundance: NA
j_gene: TRBJ1-5
d_gene: NA
v_gene: TRBV19
CDR3aa: CASSTISGNQPQHF
CDR3nt: TGTGCCAGTTCAACAATCAGCGGGAATCAGCCCCAGCATTTT

abundance: NA
j_gene: TRBJ1-6
d_gene: TRBD1
v_gene: TRBV2
CDR3aa: CASSEKDRRNSPLHF
CDR3nt: TGTGCCAGCAGTGAAAAGGACAGGAGGAATTCACCCCTCCACTTT

abundance: NA
j_gene: TRBJ1-5
d_gene: TRBD1
v_gene: TRBV5-1
CDR3aa: CASSWTGGAEPQHF
CDR3nt: TGCGCCAGCAGCTGGACAGGGGGCGCCGAGCCCCAGCATTTT

abundance: NA
j_gene: TRBJ1-2
d_gene: NA
v_gene: TRBV10-2
CDR3aa: CASSDLRGSGYTF
CDR3nt: TGCGCCAGCAGTGACCTTCGGGGGAGTGGCTACACCTTC

abundance: NA
j_gene: TRBJ2-2
d_gene: NA
v_gene: TRBV5-1
CDR3aa: CASSLTSNVPGELFF
CDR3nt: TGCGCCAGCAGCTTGACTAGCAATGTCCCCGGGGAGCTGTTTTTT

abundance: NA
j_gene: TRBJ1-1
d_gene: NA
v_gene: TRBV18
CDR3aa: CASSVRGMNTEAFF
CDR3nt: TGTGCCAGCTCCGTCAGGGGAATGAACACTGAAGCTTTCTTT

abundance: few
j_gene: TRBJ2-1
d_gene: NA
v_gene: TRBV29-1
CDR3aa: CSVEVRGYEQFF
CDR3nt: TGCAGCGTTGAAGTCAGGGGCTATGAGCAGTTCTTC